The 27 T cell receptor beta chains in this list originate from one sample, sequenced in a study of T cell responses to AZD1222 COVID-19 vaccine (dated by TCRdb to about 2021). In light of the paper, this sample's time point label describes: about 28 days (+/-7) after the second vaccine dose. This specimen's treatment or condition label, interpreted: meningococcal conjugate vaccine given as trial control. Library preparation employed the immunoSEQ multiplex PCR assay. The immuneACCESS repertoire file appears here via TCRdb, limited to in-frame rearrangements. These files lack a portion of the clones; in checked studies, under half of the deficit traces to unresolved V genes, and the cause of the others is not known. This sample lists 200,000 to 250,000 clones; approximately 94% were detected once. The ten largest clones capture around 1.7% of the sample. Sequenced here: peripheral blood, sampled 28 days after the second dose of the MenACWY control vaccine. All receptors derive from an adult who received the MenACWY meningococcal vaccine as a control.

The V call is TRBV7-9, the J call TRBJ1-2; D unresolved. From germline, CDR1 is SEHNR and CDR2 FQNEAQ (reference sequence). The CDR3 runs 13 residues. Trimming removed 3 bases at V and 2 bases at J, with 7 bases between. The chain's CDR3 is CASSLRENYGYTF. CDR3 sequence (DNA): TGTGCCAGCAGCTTGCGGGAGAACTATGGCTACACCTTC.

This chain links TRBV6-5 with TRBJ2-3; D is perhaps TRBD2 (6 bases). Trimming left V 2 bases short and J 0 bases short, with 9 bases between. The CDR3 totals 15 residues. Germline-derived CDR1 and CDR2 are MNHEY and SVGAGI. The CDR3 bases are TGTGCCAGCAGTTACGGGGGGACTAGCACAGATACGCAGTATTTT. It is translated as CASSYGGTSTDTQYF.

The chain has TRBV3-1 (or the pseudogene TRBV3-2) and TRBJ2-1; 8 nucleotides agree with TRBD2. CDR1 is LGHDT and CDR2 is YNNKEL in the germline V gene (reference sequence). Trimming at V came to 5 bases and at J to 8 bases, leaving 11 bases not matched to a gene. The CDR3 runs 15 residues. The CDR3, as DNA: TGTGCCAGCAGCGGGAGGCGGGAGGCCACAGATGAGCAGTTCTTC. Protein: CASSGRREATDEQFF.

The CDR3 sequence: CASSQEGYGPYEQYF. The CDR3 DNA reads as TGCGCCAGCAGCCAGGAGGGGTACGGCCCCTACGAGCAGTACTTC. This rearrangement joins TRBV4-3 to TRBJ2-7; possible D gene TRBD2, 6 bases. Trimming removed 3 bases from V and 2 bases from J, with 14 bases in between. The CDR3 consists of 15 residues. Germline-derived CDR1 and CDR2 are LGHNA and YSLEER.

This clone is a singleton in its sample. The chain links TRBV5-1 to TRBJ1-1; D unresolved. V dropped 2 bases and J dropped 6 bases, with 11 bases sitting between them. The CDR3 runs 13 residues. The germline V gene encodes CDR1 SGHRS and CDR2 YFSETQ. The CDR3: CASSFPGGPEAFF. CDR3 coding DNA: TGCGCCAGCAGCTTCCCGGGAGGCCCTGAAGCTTTCTTT.

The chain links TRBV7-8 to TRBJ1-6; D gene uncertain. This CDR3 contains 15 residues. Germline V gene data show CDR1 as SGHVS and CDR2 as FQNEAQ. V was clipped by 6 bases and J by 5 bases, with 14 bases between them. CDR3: CASSPSRHNNSPLHF. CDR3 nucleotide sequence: TGTGCCAGCAGTCCGAGCAGGCACAATAATTCACCCCTCCACTTT.

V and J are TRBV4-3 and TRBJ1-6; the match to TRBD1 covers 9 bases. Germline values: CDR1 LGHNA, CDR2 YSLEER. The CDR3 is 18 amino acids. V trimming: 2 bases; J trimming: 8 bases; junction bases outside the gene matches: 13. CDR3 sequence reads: CASSQFYLQGDRDSPLHF. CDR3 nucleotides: TGCGCCAGCAGCCAATTCTACTTACAGGGGGACAGGGATTCACCCCTCCACTTT.

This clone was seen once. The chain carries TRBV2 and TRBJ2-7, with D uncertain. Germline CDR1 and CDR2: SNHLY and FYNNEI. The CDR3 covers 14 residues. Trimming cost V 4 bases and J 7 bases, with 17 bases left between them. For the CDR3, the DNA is TGTGCCAGCAGTGTTAGGCAGGAACGTGATGAGCAGTACTTC. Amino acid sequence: CASSVRQERDEQYF.

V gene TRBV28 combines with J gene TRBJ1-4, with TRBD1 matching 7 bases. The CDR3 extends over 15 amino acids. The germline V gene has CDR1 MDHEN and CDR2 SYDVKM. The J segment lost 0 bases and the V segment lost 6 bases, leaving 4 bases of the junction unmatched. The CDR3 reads CASRQGPATNEKLFF. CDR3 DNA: TGTGCCAGCAGACAGGGGCCAGCAACTAATGAAAAACTGTTTTTT.

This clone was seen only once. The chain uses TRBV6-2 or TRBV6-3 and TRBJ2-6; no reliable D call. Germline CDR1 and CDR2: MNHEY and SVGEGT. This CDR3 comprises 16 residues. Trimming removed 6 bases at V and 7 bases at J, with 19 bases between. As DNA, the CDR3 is TGTGCCAGCAGCCTTATGTTAGCTCTGGGAGCCAACGTCCTGACTTTC. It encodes CASSLMLALGANVLTF.

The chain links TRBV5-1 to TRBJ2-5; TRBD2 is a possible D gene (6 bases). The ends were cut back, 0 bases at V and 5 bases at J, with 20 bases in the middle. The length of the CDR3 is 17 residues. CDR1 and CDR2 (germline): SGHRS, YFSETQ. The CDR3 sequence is CASSLDSGRLVGETQYF. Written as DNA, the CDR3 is TGCGCCAGCAGCTTGGACAGCGGGCGCCTAGTGGGGGAGACCCAGTACTTC.

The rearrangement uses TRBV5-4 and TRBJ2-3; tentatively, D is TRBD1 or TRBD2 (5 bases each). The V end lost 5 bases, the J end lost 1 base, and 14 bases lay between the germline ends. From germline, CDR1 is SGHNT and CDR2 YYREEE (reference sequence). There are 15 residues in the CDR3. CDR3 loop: CASRPPGAGTDTQYF. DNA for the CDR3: TGTGCCAGCAGACCTCCCGGGGCCGGCACAGATACGCAGTATTTT.

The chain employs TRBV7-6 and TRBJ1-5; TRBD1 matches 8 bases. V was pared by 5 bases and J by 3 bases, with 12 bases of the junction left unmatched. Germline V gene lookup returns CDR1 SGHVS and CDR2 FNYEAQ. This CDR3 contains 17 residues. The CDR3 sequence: CASSPDPDRAINQPQHF. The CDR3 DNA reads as TGTGCCAGCAGCCCCGACCCGGACAGGGCGATCAATCAGCCCCAGCATTTT.

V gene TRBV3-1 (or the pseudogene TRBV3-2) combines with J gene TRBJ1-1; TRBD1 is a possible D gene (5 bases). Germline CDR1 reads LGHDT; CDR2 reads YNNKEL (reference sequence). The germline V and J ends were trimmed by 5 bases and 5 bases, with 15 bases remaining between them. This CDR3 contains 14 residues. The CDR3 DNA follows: TGTGCCAGCAGCGGGGGAACTGGGAGGACTGAAGCTTTCTTT. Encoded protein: CASSGGTGRTEAFF.

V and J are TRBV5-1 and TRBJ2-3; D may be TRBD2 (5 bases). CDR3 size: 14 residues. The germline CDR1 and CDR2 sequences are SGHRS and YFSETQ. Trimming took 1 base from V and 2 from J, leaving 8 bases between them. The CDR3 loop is CASSLPSPTDTQYF. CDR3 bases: TGCGCCAGCAGCTTGCCTAGCCCCACAGATACGCAGTATTTT.

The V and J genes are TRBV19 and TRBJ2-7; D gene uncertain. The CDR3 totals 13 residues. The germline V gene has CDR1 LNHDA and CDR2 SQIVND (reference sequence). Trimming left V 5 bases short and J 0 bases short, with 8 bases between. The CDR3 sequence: CASSWQASYEQYF. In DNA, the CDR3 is TGTGCCAGTAGTTGGCAGGCCTCCTACGAGCAGTACTTC. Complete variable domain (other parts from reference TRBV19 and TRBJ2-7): DGGITQSPKYLFRKEGQNVTLSCEQNLNHDAMYWYRQDPGQGLRLIYYSQIVNDFQKGDIAEGYSVSREKKESFPLTVTSAQKNPTAFYLCASSWQASYEQYFGPGTRLTVT.

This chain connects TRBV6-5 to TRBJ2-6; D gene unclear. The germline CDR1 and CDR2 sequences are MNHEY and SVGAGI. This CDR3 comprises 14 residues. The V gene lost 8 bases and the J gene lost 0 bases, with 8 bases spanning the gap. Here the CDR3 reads CASSVSSGANVLTF. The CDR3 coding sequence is TGTGCCAGCTCCGTGAGCTCTGGGGCCAACGTCCTGACTTTC.

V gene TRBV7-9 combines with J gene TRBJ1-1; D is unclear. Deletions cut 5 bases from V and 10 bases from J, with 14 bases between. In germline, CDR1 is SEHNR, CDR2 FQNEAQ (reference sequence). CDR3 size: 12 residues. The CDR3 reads CASSPSSSGAFF. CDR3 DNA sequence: TGTGCCAGCAGCCCCAGTAGTAGTGGAGCTTTCTTT. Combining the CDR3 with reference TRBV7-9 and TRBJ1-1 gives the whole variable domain DTGVSQNPRHKITKRGQNVTFRCDPISEHNRLYWYRQTLGQGPEFLTYFQNEAQLEKSRLLSDRFSAERPKGSFSTLEIQRTEQGDSAMYLCASSPSSSGAFFGQGTRLTVV.

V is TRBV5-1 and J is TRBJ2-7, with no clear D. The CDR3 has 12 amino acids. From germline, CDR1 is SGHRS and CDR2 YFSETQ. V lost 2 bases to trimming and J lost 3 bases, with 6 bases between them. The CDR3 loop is CASSFKGYEQYF. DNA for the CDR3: TGCGCCAGCAGCTTTAAGGGCTACGAGCAGTACTTC.

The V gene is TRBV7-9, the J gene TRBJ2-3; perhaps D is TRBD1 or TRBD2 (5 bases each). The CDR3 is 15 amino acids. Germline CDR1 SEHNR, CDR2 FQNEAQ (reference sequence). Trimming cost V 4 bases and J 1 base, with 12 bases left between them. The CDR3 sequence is CASSSLGDRTDTQYF. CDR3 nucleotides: TGTGCCAGCAGCTCCCTTGGGGACCGCACAGATACGCAGTATTTT.

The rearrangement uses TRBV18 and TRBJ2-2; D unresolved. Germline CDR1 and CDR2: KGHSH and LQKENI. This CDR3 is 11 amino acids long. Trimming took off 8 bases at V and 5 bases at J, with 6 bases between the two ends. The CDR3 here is CASKSTGELFF. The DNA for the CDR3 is TGTGCCAGCAAAAGTACCGGGGAGCTGTTTTTT.

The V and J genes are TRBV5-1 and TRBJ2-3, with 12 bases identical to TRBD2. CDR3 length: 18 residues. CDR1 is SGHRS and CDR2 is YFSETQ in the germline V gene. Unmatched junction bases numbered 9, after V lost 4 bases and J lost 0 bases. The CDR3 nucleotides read TGCGCCAGCAGCAAGGGACTAGCGGGCCCCCTTAGCACAGATACGCAGTATTTT. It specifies CASSKGLAGPLSTDTQYF.

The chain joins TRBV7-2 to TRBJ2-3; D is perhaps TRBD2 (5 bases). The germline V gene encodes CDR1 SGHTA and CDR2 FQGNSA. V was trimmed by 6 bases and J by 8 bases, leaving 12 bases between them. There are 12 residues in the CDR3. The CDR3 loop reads CASSFTGGTQYF. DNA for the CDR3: TGTGCCAGCAGTTTTACCGGAGGTACGCAGTATTTT.

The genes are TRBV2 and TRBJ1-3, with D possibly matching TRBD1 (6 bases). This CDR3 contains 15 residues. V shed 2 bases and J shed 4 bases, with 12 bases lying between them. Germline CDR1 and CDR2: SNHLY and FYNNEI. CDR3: CASSEYRVEGNTIYF. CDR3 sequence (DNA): TGTGCCAGCAGTGAATACAGGGTAGAAGGAAACACCATATATTTT. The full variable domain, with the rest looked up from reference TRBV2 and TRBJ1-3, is EPEVTQTPSHQVTQMGQEVILRCVPISNHLYFYWYRQILGQKVEFLVSFYNNEISEKSEIFDDQFSVERPDGSNFTLKIRSTKLEDSAMYFCASSEYRVEGNTIYFGEGSWLTVV.

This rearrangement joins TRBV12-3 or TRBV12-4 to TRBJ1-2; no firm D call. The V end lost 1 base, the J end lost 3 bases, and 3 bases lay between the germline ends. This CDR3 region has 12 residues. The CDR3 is CASSLGYYGYTF. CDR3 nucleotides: TGTGCCAGCAGTTTAGGGTACTATGGCTACACCTTC.

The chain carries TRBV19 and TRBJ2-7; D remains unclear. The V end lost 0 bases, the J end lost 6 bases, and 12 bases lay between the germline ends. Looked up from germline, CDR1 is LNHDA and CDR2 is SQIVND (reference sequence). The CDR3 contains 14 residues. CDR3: CASSIDPTASEQYF. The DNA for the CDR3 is TGTGCCAGTAGTATAGATCCCACGGCAAGCGAGCAGTACTTC.

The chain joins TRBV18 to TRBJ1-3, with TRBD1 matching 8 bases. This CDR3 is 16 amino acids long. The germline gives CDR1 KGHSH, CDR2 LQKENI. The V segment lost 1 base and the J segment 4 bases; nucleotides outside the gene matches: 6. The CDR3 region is CASSPQFGQGGNTIYF. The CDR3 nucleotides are TGTGCCAGCTCACCACAATTCGGACAGGGAGGAAACACCATATATTTT.